Detailed here is one TCR beta chain. Its antigen is not identified. The junction departs from germline at one end; a sequencing error may be responsible. The CDR3 sequence is 16 residues long. Germline-derived CDR1 and CDR2 are SGHAT and FQNNGV. This record belongs to a study of tumor-infiltrating lymphocytes in primary liver carcinoma. Study outcomes and limitations: Significantly larger top-250-clone fractions were found in tumors than in blood (p = 0.039). Lesser overlap characterized tumor-adjacent and tumor-blood pairs relative to tumor region pairs.

The source material, 20-30 mg of unsorted bulk tissue, was used to co-extract RNA and DNA. Surgeons treated the primary liver carcinoma of the patients by surgical resection. Constant-region priming of 500 ng total RNA yielded TCR beta cDNA. Amplification in three nested multiplex PCR rounds with slightly modified ARM-PCR gave rise to TCR beta libraries. The two initial PCR rounds, approximately 10 cycles each, used TRBV1-TRBV30 forward and C-beta reverse primers. TCRdb recomputed calls from the multiplex PCR reads with MiXCR, one row per CDR3 protein. The sample has tens of thousands of distinct CDR3 sequences; roughly 74% are singletons.

The J gene is TRBJ2-1, the V gene TRBV11-2; D is possibly TRBD2 (5 bases). The TCR comes from a middle-aged man with primary liver carcinoma and hepatitis B virus infection. Sequencing was carried out using liver tumor tissue from sampling region 4. Subset noted: tumor region T4, right-lateral pole. In DNA form, the CDR3 reads TGTGCCAGCACCACCGGGCCCTACGGGGTTTACAATGAGCGGTTCTTC. Protein sequence: CASTTGPYGVYNERFF.